Included here is one T cell receptor (beta chain) sequence, with context. Its antigen is undetermined. The data originate from a study of T cells after posttransplantation cyclophosphamide. Regarding the study as a whole: Recipient CMV seropositivity and CMV reactivation strongly tracked TRB clonality. TRB overlap between skin or GI tissue T cells and blood was limited. Later blood repertoires were often dominated by clones from the donor CD8+ memory compartment.

Sequencing used immunoSEQ multiplex PCR; TCRdb keeps in-frame clones, though not all of them. The table lists some 14,000 clones, around 74% of them singletons. Peripheral blood was collected from the related graft donor on the marrow donation day. V gave up 6 bases and J gave up 1 base; unmatched junction bases: 8. The CDR3 spans 15 residues. In germline, CDR1 is MDHEN, CDR2 SYDVKM. The chain is built from TRBV28 and TRBJ2-5; 7 bases are shared with TRBD2. This sequence was found in a man aged 45-65 years. The sample taken for sequencing was memory CD4+ T cells sorted from PBMCs. The CDR3 DNA follows: TGTGCCAGCAGGCCCGGTGGGGGGGGCCAAGAGACCCAGTACTTC. Amino acids: CASRPGGGGQETQYF.